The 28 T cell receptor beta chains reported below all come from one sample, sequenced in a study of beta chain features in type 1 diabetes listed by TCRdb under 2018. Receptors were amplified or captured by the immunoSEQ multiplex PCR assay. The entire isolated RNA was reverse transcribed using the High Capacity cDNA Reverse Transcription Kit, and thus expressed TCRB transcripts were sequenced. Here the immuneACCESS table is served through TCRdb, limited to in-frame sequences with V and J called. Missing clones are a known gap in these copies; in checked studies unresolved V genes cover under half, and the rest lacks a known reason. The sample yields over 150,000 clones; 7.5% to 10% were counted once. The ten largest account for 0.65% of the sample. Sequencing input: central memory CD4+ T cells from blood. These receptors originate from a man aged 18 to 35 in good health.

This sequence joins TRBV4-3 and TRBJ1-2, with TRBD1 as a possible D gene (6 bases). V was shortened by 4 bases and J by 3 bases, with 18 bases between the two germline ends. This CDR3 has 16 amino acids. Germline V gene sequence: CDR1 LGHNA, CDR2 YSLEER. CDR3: CASSPTWRGGDYGYTF. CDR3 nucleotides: TGCGCCAGCAGCCCCACATGGAGGGGGGGGGACTATGGCTACACCTTC.

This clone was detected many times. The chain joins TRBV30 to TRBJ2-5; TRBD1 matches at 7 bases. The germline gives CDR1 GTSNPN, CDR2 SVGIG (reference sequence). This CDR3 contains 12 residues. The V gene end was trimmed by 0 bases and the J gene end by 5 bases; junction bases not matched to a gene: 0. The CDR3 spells CAWSVQGETQYF. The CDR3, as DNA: TGTGCCTGGAGTGTACAGGGGGAGACCCAGTACTTC.

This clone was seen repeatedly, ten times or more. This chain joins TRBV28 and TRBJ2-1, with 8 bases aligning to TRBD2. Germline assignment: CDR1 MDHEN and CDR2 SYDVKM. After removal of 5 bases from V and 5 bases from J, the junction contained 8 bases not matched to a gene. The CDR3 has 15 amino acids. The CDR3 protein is CASSGGGRTNNEQFF. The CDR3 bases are TGTGCCAGCAGTGGGGGCGGGAGGACTAACAATGAGCAGTTCTTC.

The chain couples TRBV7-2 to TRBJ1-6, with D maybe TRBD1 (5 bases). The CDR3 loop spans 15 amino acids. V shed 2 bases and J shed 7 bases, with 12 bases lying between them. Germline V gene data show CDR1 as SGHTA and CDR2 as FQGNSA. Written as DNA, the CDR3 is TGTGCCAGCAGCTTACCCCGCAGGGCGAATTCACCCCTCCACTTT. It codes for CASSLPRRANSPLHF.

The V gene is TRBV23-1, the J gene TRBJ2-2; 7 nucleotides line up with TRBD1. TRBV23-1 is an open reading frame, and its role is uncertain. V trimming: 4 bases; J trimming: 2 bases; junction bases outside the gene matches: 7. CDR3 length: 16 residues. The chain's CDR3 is CASSPTGALNTGELFF. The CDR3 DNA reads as TGCGCCAGCAGTCCTACAGGGGCTCTTAACACCGGGGAGCTGTTTTTT.

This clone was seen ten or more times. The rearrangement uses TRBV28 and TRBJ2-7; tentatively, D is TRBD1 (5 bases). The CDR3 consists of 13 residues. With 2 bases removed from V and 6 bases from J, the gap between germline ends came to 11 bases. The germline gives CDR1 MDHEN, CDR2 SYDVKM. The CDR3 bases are TGTGCCAGCAGTTTACAGGGTCTTGGCGAGCAGTACTTC. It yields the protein CASSLQGLGEQYF.

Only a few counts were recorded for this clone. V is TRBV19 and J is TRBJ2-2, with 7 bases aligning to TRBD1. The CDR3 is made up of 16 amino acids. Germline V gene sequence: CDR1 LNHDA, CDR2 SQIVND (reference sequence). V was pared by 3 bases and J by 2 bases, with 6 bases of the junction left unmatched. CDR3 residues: CASSIRQGVNTGELFF. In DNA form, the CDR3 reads TGTGCCAGTAGTATCAGACAGGGTGTAAACACCGGGGAGCTGTTTTTT.

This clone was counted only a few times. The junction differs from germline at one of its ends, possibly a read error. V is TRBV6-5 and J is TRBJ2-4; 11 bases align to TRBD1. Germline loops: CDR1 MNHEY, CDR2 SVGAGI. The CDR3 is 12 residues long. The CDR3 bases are TGTGCCAGCAGTAATTGGGACAGGGGGTGGCACTTC. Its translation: CASSNWDRGWHF.

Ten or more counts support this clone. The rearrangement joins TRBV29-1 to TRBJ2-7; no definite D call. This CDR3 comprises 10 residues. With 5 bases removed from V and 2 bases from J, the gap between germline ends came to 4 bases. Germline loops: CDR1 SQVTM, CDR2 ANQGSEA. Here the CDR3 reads CSVLTYEQYF. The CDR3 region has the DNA TGCAGCGTTCTAACCTACGAGCAGTACTTC.

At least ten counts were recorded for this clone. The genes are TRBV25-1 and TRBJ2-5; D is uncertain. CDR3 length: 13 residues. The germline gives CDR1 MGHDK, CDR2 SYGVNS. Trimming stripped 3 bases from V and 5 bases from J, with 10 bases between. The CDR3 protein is CASSEAASETQYF. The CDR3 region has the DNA TGTGCCAGCAGTGAGGCCGCTAGTGAGACCCAGTACTTC.

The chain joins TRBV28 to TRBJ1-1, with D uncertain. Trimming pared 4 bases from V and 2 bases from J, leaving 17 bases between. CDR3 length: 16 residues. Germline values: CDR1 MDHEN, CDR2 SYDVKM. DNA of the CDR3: TGTGCCAGCAGTTCCGGAGGCAATCAGGCCAACACTGAAGCTTTCTTT. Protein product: CASSSGGNQANTEAFF.

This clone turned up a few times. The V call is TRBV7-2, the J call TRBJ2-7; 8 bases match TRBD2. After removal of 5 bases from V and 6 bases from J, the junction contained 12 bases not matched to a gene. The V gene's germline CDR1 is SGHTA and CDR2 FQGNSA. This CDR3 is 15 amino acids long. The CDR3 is CASSSAGTRVGEQYF. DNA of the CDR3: TGTGCCAGCAGCAGCGCCGGGACTAGGGTCGGCGAGCAGTACTTC. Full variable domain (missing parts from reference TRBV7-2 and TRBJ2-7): GAGVSQSPSNKVTEKGKDVELRCDPISGHTALYWYRQSLGQGLEFLIYFQGNSAPDKSGLPSDRFSAERTGGSVSTLTIQRTQQEDSAVYLCASSSAGTRVGEQYFGPGTRLTVT.

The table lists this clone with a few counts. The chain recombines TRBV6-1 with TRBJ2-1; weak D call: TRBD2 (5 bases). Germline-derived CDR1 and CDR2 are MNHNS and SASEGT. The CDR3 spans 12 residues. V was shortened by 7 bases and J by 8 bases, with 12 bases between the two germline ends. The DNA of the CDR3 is TGTGCCAGCACCATCGCCGGGGATGAGCAGTTCTTC. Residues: CASTIAGDEQFF.

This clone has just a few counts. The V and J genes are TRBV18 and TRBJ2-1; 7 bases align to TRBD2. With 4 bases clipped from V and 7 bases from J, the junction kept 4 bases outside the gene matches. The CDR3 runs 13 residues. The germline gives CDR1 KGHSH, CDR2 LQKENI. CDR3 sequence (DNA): TGTGCCAGCTCACAGGACGGGGGGAATGAGCAGTTCTTC. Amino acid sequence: CASSQDGGNEQFF.

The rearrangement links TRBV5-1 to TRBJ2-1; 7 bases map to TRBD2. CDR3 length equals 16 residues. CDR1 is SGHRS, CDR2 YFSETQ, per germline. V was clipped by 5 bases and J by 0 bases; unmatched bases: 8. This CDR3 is CASSSAGAASYNEQFF. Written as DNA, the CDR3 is TGCGCCAGCAGTAGTGCGGGAGCAGCCTCCTACAATGAGCAGTTCTTC.

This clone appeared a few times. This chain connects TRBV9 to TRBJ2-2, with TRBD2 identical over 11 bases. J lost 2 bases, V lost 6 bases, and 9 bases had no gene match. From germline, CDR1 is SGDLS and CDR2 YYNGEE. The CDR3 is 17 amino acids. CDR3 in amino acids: CASTKSGTSGNTGELFF. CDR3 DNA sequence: TGTGCCAGCACCAAATCGGGGACTAGCGGAAACACCGGGGAGCTGTTTTTT.

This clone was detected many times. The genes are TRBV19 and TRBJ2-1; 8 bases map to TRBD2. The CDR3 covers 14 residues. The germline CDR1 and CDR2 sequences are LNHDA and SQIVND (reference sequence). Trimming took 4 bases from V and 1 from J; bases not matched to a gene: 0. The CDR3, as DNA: TGTGCCAGTAGTAGCGGGAGGTCCTACAATGAGCAGTTCTTC. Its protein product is CASSSGRSYNEQFF. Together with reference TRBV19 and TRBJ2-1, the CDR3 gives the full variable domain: DGGITQSPKYLFRKEGQNVTLSCEQNLNHDAMYWYRQDPGQGLRLIYYSQIVNDFQKGDIAEGYSVSREKKESFPLTVTSAQKNPTAFYLCASSSGRSYNEQFFGPGTRLTVL.

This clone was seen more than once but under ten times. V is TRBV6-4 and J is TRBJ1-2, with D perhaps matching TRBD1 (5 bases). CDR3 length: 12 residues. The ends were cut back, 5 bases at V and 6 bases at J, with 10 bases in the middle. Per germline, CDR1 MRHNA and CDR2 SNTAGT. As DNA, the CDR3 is TGTGCCAGCAGTCCCGGGGGAGATGGCTACACCTTC. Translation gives CASSPGGDGYTF.

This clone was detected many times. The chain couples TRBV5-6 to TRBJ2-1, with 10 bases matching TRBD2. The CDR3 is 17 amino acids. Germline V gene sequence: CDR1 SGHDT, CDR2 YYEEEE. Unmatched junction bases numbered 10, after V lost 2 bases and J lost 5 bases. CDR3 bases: TGTGCCAGCAGCTTAGGGCTTTGGACTAGCGGCCACAATGAGCAGTTCTTC. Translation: CASSLGLWTSGHNEQFF.

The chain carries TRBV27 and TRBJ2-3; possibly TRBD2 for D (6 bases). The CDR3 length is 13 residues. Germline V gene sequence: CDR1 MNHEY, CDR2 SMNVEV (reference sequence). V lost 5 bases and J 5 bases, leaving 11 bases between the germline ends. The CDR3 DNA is TGTGCCAGCAGTCCCTTTAGCGGAGATACGCAGTATTTT. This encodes CASSPFSGDTQYF.

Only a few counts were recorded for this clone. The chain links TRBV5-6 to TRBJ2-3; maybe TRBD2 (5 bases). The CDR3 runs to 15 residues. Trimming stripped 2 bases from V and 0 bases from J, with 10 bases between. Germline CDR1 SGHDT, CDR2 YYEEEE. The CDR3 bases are TGTGCCAGCAGCTTTGGACTGGCTAGCACAGATACGCAGTATTTT. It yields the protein CASSFGLASTDTQYF.

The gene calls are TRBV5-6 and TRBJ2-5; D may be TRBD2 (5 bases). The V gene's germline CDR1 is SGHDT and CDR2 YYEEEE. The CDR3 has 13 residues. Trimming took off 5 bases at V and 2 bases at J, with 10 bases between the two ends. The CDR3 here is CASRLVMQETQYF. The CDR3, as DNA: TGTGCCAGCAGACTAGTTATGCAAGAGACCCAGTACTTC.

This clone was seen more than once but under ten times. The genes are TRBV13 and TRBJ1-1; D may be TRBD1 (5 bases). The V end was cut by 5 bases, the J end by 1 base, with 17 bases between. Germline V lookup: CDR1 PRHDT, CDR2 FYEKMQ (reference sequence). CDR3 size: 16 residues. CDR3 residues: CASSTGRQGENTEAFF. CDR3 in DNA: TGTGCCAGCAGCACCGGCCGTCAAGGGGAGAACACTGAAGCTTTCTTT. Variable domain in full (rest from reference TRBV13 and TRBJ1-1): AAGVIQSPRHLIKEKRETATLKCYPIPRHDTVYWYQQGPGQDPQFLISFYEKMQSDKGSIPDRFSAQQFSDYHSELNMSSLELGDSALYFCASSTGRQGENTEAFFGQGTRLTVV.

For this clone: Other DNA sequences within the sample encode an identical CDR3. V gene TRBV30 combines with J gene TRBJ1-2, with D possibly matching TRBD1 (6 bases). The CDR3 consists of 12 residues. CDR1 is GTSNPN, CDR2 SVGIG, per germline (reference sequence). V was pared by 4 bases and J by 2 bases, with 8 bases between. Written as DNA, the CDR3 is TGTGCCTGGACGGGGGGCAACTATGGCTACACCTTC. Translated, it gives CAWTGGNYGYTF.

The CDR3 loop is CASSAGRGTGIGDTQYF. In DNA, the CDR3 is TGTGCCAGCAGCGCAGGCCGGGGGACGGGGATAGGAGATACGCAGTATTTT. The chain carries TRBV7-2 and TRBJ2-3, with D possibly being TRBD2 (6 bases). The V and J ends lost 5 bases and 5 bases respectively, with 23 bases between them. From germline, CDR1 is SGHTA and CDR2 FQGNSA. The CDR3 is 17 amino acids.

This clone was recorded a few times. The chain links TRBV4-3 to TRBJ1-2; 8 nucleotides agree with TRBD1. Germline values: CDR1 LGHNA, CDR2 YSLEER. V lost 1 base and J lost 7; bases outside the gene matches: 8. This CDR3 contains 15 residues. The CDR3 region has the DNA TGCGCCAGCAGCCAAGTTTTTCAGGGGGCAGGTGGCTACACCTTC. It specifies CASSQVFQGAGGYTF.

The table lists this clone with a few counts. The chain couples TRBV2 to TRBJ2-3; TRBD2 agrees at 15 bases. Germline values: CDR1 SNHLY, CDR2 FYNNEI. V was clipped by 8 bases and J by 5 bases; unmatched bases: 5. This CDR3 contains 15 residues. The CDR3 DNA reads TGTGCCAGCGGGGGACTAGCGGGAGGTGAAGATACGCAGTATTTT. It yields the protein CASGGLAGGEDTQYF.

The CDR3 reads CASSQDPGNGYTF. In DNA, the CDR3 is TGCGCCAGCAGCCAAGATCCGGGGAATGGCTACACCTTC. The chain has TRBV4-1 and TRBJ1-2, with unresolved D. Trimming shortened V by 0 bases and J by 6 bases, and 8 bases separated the two germline ends. From germline, CDR1 is MGHRA and CDR2 YSYEKL. This CDR3 has 13 amino acids.